Listed below are T cell receptor beta chains from one sample, sequenced in a study of T cell changes during pregnancy in multiple sclerosis. Profiled with immunoSEQ multiplex PCR; TCRdb holds only in-frame clones, not every one. The sample yields approximately 38,000 clones, about 92% seen once. The sample was CD8+ T cells from peripheral blood mononuclear cells, taken in the third trimester of pregnancy. These receptors originate from a female donor with multiple sclerosis, enrolled in a pregnancy study. CDR3s include the opening cysteine and the closing phenylalanine or tryptophan. Each record gives: J gene, clone size, D gene, V gene, CDR3 protein, CDR3 DNA. D genes are given only for firm matches. Rows may omit the clone size; those that give it use once, few, many or a size class.

TRBJ2-5 - TRBD1 TRBV4-1 CASSLRQGAGEETQYF TGCGCCAGCAGCCTCAGACAGGGGGCAGGGGAAGAGACCCAGTACTTC
TRBJ1-3 - TRBD1 TRBV5-6 CASSSGQPNTIYF TGTGCCAGCAGCTCGGGACAGCCAAACACCATATATTTT
TRBJ2-1 - TRBD2 TRBV4-2 CASSQETSGGYNEQFF TGTGCCAGCAGCCAAGAAACAAGCGGGGGGTACAATGAGCAGTTCTTC
TRBJ2-7 - TRBD2 TRBV6-5 CASKLQIAGSYEQYF TGTGCCAGCAAACTCCAAATAGCGGGATCGTACGAGCAGTACTTC
TRBJ2-7 - TRBD1 TRBV6-5 CASSPGQEGNEQYF TGTGCCAGCAGTCCGGGACAGGAGGGAAACGAGCAGTACTTC
TRBJ2-7 - TRBD2 TRBV18 CASSPSLAGGELYEQYF TGTGCCAGCTCACCAAGTCTAGCGGGAGGGGAGCTCTACGAGCAGTACTTC
TRBJ2-7 - TRBD1 TRBV5-1 CASSSGTGQGEQYF TGCGCCAGCAGCTCGGGGACAGGGCAAGGCGAGCAGTACTTC
TRBJ1-1 - - TRBV30 CAWSQTEAFF TGTGCCTGGAGTCAGACTGAAGCTTTCTTT
TRBJ1-1 - - TRBV4-3 CASSQDFDSRGDEAFF TGCGCCAGCAGCCAAGATTTTGATTCCCGGGGGGATGAAGCTTTCTTT
TRBJ1-4 - - TRBV7-9 CASSTSEVTNEKLFF TGTGCCAGCAGCACGTCGGAGGTAACTAATGAAAAACTGTTTTTT
TRBJ2-3 - TRBD2 TRBV6-4 CASSEMTSGDTDTQYF TGTGCCAGCAGTGAAATGACTAGCGGGGACACAGATACGCAGTATTTT
TRBJ2-1 once - TRBV5-1 CASSLNHPTYNEQFF TGCGCCAGCAGCTTGAATCATCCAACCTACAATGAGCAGTTCTTC
TRBJ1-5 - TRBD1 TRBV6-5 CASRSGTGSTQPQHF TGTGCCAGCAGGTCCGGGACAGGGTCGACTCAGCCCCAGCATTTT
TRBJ1-5 - TRBD1 TRBV18 CASSPTGDSNQPQHF TGTGCCAGCTCACCGACAGGGGATAGCAATCAGCCCCAGCATTTT
TRBJ2-5 - TRBD2 TRBV6-5 CAWRASGSWETQYF TGTGCGTGGCGGGCCAGCGGGAGTTGGGAGACCCAGTACTTC
TRBJ2-5 - TRBD1 TRBV6-5 CASRRTGDETQYF TGTGCCAGCAGACGGACAGGGGACGAGACCCAGTACTTC
TRBJ2-2 - - TRBV19 CASTSIRELTGELFF TGTGCCAGTACCTCCATCCGGGAGCTCACCGGGGAGCTGTTTTTT
TRBJ2-7 once TRBD2 TRBV4-1 CASSQSGGGLSYEQYF TGCGCCAGCAGCCAGTCTGGGGGGGGACTCTCCTACGAGCAGTACTTC
TRBJ2-7 - TRBD1 TRBV27 CASSSTTGGGEQYF TGTGCCAGCAGTTCAACCACAGGGGGCGGCGAGCAGTACTTC
TRBJ2-4 - TRBD1 TRBV5-1 CASSLGDRGGKNIQYF TGCGCCAGCAGCTTGGGCGACAGGGGTGGCAAAAACATTCAGTACTTC
TRBJ2-1 - TRBD1 TRBV19 CASSLPKGQGSYNEQFF TGTGCCAGTAGCCTTCCTAAGGGACAGGGGTCCTACAATGAGCAGTTCTTC
TRBJ2-3 - - TRBV19 CASQVGTNTDTQYF TGTGCCAGCCAAGTAGGGACAAACACAGATACGCAGTATTTT
TRBJ2-7 - TRBD2 TRBV6-5 CASSSDGREDYEQYF TGTGCCAGCAGTTCGGACGGGAGGGAAGACTACGAGCAGTACTTC
TRBJ1-2 - - TRBV4-1 CASSQDSQPVEGYTF TGCGCCAGCAGCCAAGATAGTCAGCCCGTGGAGGGCTACACCTTC
TRBJ1-2 - - TRBV21-1 CASNPMTGANYGYTF TGTGCCAGCAACCCCATGACAGGGGCGAACTATGGCTACACCTTC
TRBJ2-3 - - TRBV7-2 CASSLVSTDTQYF TGTGCCAGCAGCTTAGTAAGCACAGATACGCAGTATTTT
TRBJ2-7 - - TRBV29-1 CSVVDRAYEQYF TGCAGCGTGGTGGACAGAGCCTACGAGCAGTACTTC
TRBJ2-5 - - TRBV10-3 CAISEPTLSETQYF TGTGCCATCAGTGAGCCGACACTGTCGGAGACCCAGTACTTC
TRBJ2-1 - TRBD2 TRBV2 CASRAGLAGGNEQFF TGTGCCAGCAGGGCGGGACTAGCGGGAGGGAATGAGCAGTTCTTC
TRBJ2-7 - - TRBV29-1 CSVEDPDREGGEQYF TGCAGCGTTGAAGACCCGGACAGGGAGGGGGGGGAGCAGTACTTC
TRBJ2-1 - TRBD2 TRBV4-3 CASSQFIAGPNEQFF TGCGCCAGCAGCCAATTTATAGCGGGACCCAATGAGCAGTTCTTC
TRBJ2-7 once TRBD1 TRBV29-1 CSARQGAEQYF TGCAGCGCCAGACAGGGGGCCGAGCAGTACTTC
TRBJ2-5 few TRBD1 TRBV25-1 CASSSPGQGGVPSETQYF TGTGCCAGCAGTAGCCCGGGACAGGGGGGAGTTCCGTCAGAGACCCAGTACTTC
TRBJ2-2 - TRBD2 TRBV29-1 CSVEGIGASGRAGELFF TGCAGCGTTGAAGGAATAGGGGCTAGCGGGAGGGCAGGGGAGCTGTTTTTT
TRBJ1-5 - TRBD1 TRBV4-3 CASSLSLAGGYQPQHF TGCGCCAGCAGCCTCAGCTTGGCAGGGGGCTACCAGCCCCAGCATTTT
TRBJ2-3 - TRBD2 TRBV6-1 CASRGLAASTDTQYF TGTGCCAGCAGGGGACTAGCGGCCAGCACAGATACGCAGTATTTT
TRBJ2-1 - - TRBV7-2 CASSLAPGVEQFF TGTGCCAGCAGCTTAGCACCCGGGGTTGAGCAGTTCTTC
TRBJ2-7 once TRBD2 TRBV5-4 CASSFGTSLYEQYF TGTGCCAGCAGCTTCGGGACTAGTCTATACGAGCAGTACTTC
TRBJ2-1 - - TRBV28 CASSYASVEQFF TGTGCCAGCAGTTATGCGAGTGTTGAGCAGTTCTTC
TRBJ1-1 - - TRBV27 CASSFNREGTEAFF TGTGCCAGCAGTTTCAACAGGGAAGGCACTGAAGCTTTCTTT
TRBJ2-1 - TRBD2 TRBV15 CATSRDSGSFNEQFF TGTGCCACCAGCAGAGATAGCGGGAGTTTCAATGAGCAGTTCTTC
TRBJ2-1 - - TRBV21-1 CASSKARAYNEQFF TGTGCCAGCAGCAAAGCGCGCGCCTACAATGAGCAGTTCTTC
TRBJ2-4 - - TRBV9 CASSGDASGSLAKNIQYF TGTGCCAGCAGCGGTGACGCGAGCGGAAGCCTAGCCAAAAACATTCAGTACTTC